These T cell receptor beta chains were read from a single sample in a study of control samples from healthy donors and cancer patients. Profiled with immunoSEQ multiplex PCR; TCRdb holds only in-frame clones, not every one. The repertoire holds under 85,000 clones, with roughly 82% as singletons. The material sequenced was PBMCs. These receptor sequences come from a woman between 50 and 59 years old with lung cancer. CDR3s include the opening cysteine and the closing phenylalanine or tryptophan. The order of the fields is V gene, clone size, CDR3 length, J gene, D gene, CDR3 DNA, CDR3 protein. D genes are given only for firm matches. Size values are once, few and many counts, or a class for expanded clones, and some rows have none.

TRBV7-9	-	16	TRBJ1-2	TRBD1	TGTGCCAGCAGCTTAGATTTACAGGGGGATGACTATGGCTACACCTTC	CASSLDLQGDDYGYTF
TRBV7-3	once	15	TRBJ2-7	TRBD1	TGTGCCAGCAGCTCCTCGGGACAGGGGTCCTACGAGCAGTACTTC	CASSSSGQGSYEQYF
TRBV7-9	-	14	TRBJ2-7	-	TGTGCCAGCAGCTTAGGTCAGGGCGGCTACGAGCAGTACTTC	CASSLGQGGYEQYF
TRBV10-3	-	13	TRBJ1-1	TRBD1	TGTGCCAGTAACCGGGACAGCAAAGCTGAAGCTTTCTTT	CASNRDSKAEAFF
TRBV3-1/TRBV3-2	-	13	TRBJ1-1	-	TGTGCCAGCAGCCAAGATTTAAGGGAGAGAGCTTTCTTT	CASSQDLRERAFF
TRBV28	-	14	TRBJ1-1	-	TGTGCCAGCAGTTCGGACAGTTTGAACACTGAAGCTTTCTTT	CASSSDSLNTEAFF
TRBV7-2	few	15	TRBJ1-1	TRBD1	TGTGCCAGCAGCTTGGGGACAGGACTGAACACTGAAGCTTTCTTT	CASSLGTGLNTEAFF
TRBV10-2	few	16	TRBJ2-2	-	TGCGCCAGCAGTGAATACAGGCAGGCGAACACCGGGGAGCTGTTTTTT	CASSEYRQANTGELFF
TRBV19	-	15	TRBJ1-6	-	TGTGCCAGTAGCATGCCGGGACGGTCGAATTCACCCCTCCACTTT	CASSMPGRSNSPLHF
TRBV6-2/TRBV6-3	-	12	TRBJ2-1	-	TGTGCCAGCAGTTACGGGCTGAATGAGCAGTTCTTC	CASSYGLNEQFF
TRBV2	few	18	TRBJ2-6	TRBD2	TGTGCCAGCAGTGAAGCTAGCGGGGGCCTGTCTGGGGCCAACGTCCTGACTTTC	CASSEASGGLSGANVLTF
TRBV15	-	14	TRBJ1-1	-	TGTGCCACCAGCAGAGTGGGGGTCGGCACTGAAGCTTTCTTT	CATSRVGVGTEAFF
TRBV30	-	13	TRBJ1-1	-	TGTGCCTGGAGTGTACAGGGTCTGGCTGAAGCTTTCTTT	CAWSVQGLAEAFF
TRBV6-5	-	15	TRBJ1-1	-	TGTGCCAGCAGGGGAAGGGAGCAGACAAACACTGAAGCTTTCTTT	CASRGREQTNTEAFF
TRBV27	-	12	TRBJ2-5	-	TGTGCCAGCAGAACAGGGTTGGAGACCCAGTACTTC	CASRTGLETQYF
TRBV10-3	-	17	TRBJ2-5	TRBD2	TGTGCCATCAGTGAGACACTAGCGGGGGGGCTTCCGGAGACCCAGTACTTC	CAISETLAGGLPETQYF
TRBV11-3	-	15	TRBJ2-3	-	TGTGCCAGCAGCTTAGAAGGGAAGAGCACAGATACGCAGTATTTT	CASSLEGKSTDTQYF
TRBV25-1	few	15	TRBJ1-2	TRBD1	TGTGCCAGCAGTGACGGAGCTGGGACAGACTATGGCTACACCTTC	CASSDGAGTDYGYTF
TRBV3-1/TRBV3-2	-	15	TRBJ2-7	-	TGTGCCAGCAGCCAAGACCGAGGGTCGGGTTACGAGCAGTACTTC	CASSQDRGSGYEQYF
TRBV24-1	-	14	TRBJ2-5	-	TGTGCCACCAGTGATTCCTTAGGGAAAGAGACCCAGTACTTC	CATSDSLGKETQYF
TRBV5-8	-	14	TRBJ2-6	-	TGTGCCAGCACCTCCTTAATAGGGGCCAACGTCCTGACTTTC	CASTSLIGANVLTF
TRBV28	-	15	TRBJ2-3	-	TGTGCCAGCAGTCTGGGTGGGGCAGACACAGATACGCAGTATTTT	CASSLGGADTDTQYF
TRBV2	-	15	TRBJ1-5	-	TGTGCCAGCAGTGATTGGGGGCTGAGCAATCAGCCCCAGCATTTT	CASSDWGLSNQPQHF
TRBV11-2	-	13	TRBJ2-1	TRBD1	TGTGCCAGCGTAAGGGACAGGGAGGATGAGCAGTTCTTC	CASVRDREDEQFF
TRBV25-1	-	13	TRBJ2-7	-	TGTGCCAGCAGCCGGGACTCATCCTACGAGCAGTACTTC	CASSRDSSYEQYF
TRBV11-2	-	13	TRBJ1-4	-	TGTGCCAGCAGCTCGGGACGGAATGAAAAACTGTTTTTT	CASSSGRNEKLFF
TRBV5-4	-	13	TRBJ1-2	-	TGTGCCAGCAGCTTGTGGCTGGGCTATGGCTACACCTTC	CASSLWLGYGYTF
TRBV4-1	-	15	TRBJ1-3	TRBD1	TGCGCCAGCAGTCGGGACAGGGGCGAAGGAAACACCATATATTTT	CASSRDRGEGNTIYF
TRBV5-1	-	16	TRBJ1-2	-	TGCGCCAGCAGCTCGACCGACAGGACACTAGGCTATGGCTACACCTTC	CASSSTDRTLGYGYTF
TRBV20-1	-	10	TRBJ2-1	-	TGCAGTGCTTGGGAGCATGAGCAGTTCTTC	CSAWEHEQFF
TRBV19	-	14	TRBJ2-5	-	TGTGCCAGTAAAGAAACAGGCCACCAAGAGACCCAGTACTTC	CASKETGHQETQYF